The sample holds a few counts of the clone carrying this TCR beta chain. This record comes from a study of early T cells in non-severe SARS-CoV-2 infection. Background on the study: Bulk RNA isolated from unsorted whole blood underwent sequencing; chains were not paired.

Researchers tagged individual cDNA molecules with unique molecular identifiers. TCRdb recomputed calls from the 5' RACE reads with MiXCR, one row per CDR3 protein. The sample lists about 79,000 distinct CDR3 sequences, about 13% occurring once. The receptor's source is an adult who was a healthcare worker with PCR-confirmed SARS-CoV-2 infection or an uninfected control (not recorded which). The material sequenced was whole blood.

The CDR3: CASSQAEGRDTGELFF. DNA for the CDR3: TGTGCCAGCAGCCAAGCGGAGGGCCGCGACACCGGGGAGCTGTTTTTT. V and J are TRBV4-2 and TRBJ2-2; tentative D call: TRBD2 (6 bases). The CDR3 extends over 16 amino acids. The V gene lost 1 base and the J gene lost 3 bases, with 12 bases spanning the gap. Germline V gene lookup returns CDR1 LGHNA and CDR2 YNFKEQ.